These T cell receptor beta chains were read from a single sample in a study of blood T cell repertoires in COVID-19. Profiling relied on immunoSEQ multiplex PCR, and the TCRdb table lists in-frame clones only, not all of them. The table has about 230,000 clones, over 65% seen once. What was sequenced was peripheral blood. The receptors here all came from a woman between 65 and 79 years old with active or convalescent COVID-19. Both conserved end residues are trimmed from each CDR3. The order of the fields is J gene, V gene, CDR3 protein.

j_call: TRBJ1-2
v_call: TRBV6-2/TRBV6-3
cdr3_aa: ASSYSGGGTGYGYT

j_call: TRBJ1-2
v_call: TRBV5-1
cdr3_aa: ARSPGGGGANYGYT

j_call: TRBJ2-2
v_call: TRBV5-1
cdr3_aa: ASSLGRGTGELF

j_call: TRBJ1-6
v_call: TRBV27
cdr3_aa: ASSSTGNSPLH

j_call: TRBJ2-7
v_call: TRBV7-2
cdr3_aa: ASSLSKLPNYEQY

j_call: TRBJ2-3
v_call: TRBV3-1/TRBV3-2
cdr3_aa: ASSPDWGTDTQY

j_call: TRBJ1-5
v_call: TRBV3-1/TRBV3-2
cdr3_aa: ASSQDATAGQPQH

j_call: TRBJ2-5
v_call: TRBV5-1
cdr3_aa: ASSHGTSGEETQY

j_call: TRBJ1-1
v_call: TRBV7-8
cdr3_aa: ASSLIQPNTEAF

j_call: TRBJ1-1
v_call: TRBV18
cdr3_aa: ASSNRFEAF

j_call: TRBJ2-7
v_call: TRBV18
cdr3_aa: ASSPLQNSYEQY

j_call: TRBJ2-1
v_call: TRBV27
cdr3_aa: ASSRGLVYNEQF

j_call: TRBJ2-7
v_call: TRBV27
cdr3_aa: ASSLEGLAGEQY

j_call: TRBJ1-6
v_call: TRBV7-3
cdr3_aa: ASSLLGTENSPLH

j_call: TRBJ1-1
v_call: TRBV30
cdr3_aa: AWTAGGWDTEAF

j_call: TRBJ2-3
v_call: TRBV6-1
cdr3_aa: ASSEVGKKTGSLADTQY

j_call: TRBJ1-4
v_call: TRBV4-2
cdr3_aa: ASSQDPWGGAGINEKLF

j_call: TRBJ1-1
v_call: TRBV4-1
cdr3_aa: ASSRPGQASYTEAF

j_call: TRBJ1-2
v_call: TRBV6-1
cdr3_aa: ASSLAGYGYT

j_call: TRBJ2-3
v_call: TRBV5-1
cdr3_aa: ASSWAGAGDTQY

j_call: TRBJ1-5
v_call: TRBV7-2
cdr3_aa: ASSPDFHSNQPQH

j_call: TRBJ2-7
v_call: TRBV7-2
cdr3_aa: ASSLDEVAGGIGQY

j_call: TRBJ1-2
v_call: TRBV18
cdr3_aa: ASSPPSRTQSYGYT

j_call: TRBJ2-1
v_call: TRBV12-2
cdr3_aa: ASRLEGSLAGVSYNEQF

j_call: TRBJ1-1
v_call: TRBV11-2
cdr3_aa: ASSSGAAPLNTEAF

j_call: TRBJ2-2
v_call: TRBV13
cdr3_aa: ASSITTGELF

j_call: TRBJ2-1
v_call: TRBV11-3
cdr3_aa: ASSLRAGVYNEQF

j_call: TRBJ2-1
v_call: TRBV6-2/TRBV6-3
cdr3_aa: ASSYSGVGSYNEQF

j_call: TRBJ1-2
v_call: TRBV29-1
cdr3_aa: SVEGQKSSHYGYT

j_call: TRBJ2-3
v_call: TRBV3-1/TRBV3-2
cdr3_aa: ASSSTSGSADTQY

j_call: TRBJ1-2
v_call: TRBV7-3
cdr3_aa: ASSHGTAYGYT

j_call: TRBJ2-1
v_call: TRBV11-2
cdr3_aa: ASSSPGRAAEQF

j_call: TRBJ2-3
v_call: TRBV7-9
cdr3_aa: ASSIAAATDTQY

j_call: TRBJ2-3
v_call: TRBV7-8
cdr3_aa: ASSLFSSGDTDTQY

j_call: TRBJ1-1
v_call: TRBV6-5
cdr3_aa: ASSPQGMNTEAF

j_call: TRBJ2-7
v_call: TRBV5-4
cdr3_aa: ASSTQRGPYEQY

j_call: TRBJ1-1
v_call: TRBV6-5
cdr3_aa: ASHRVGRGTEAF

j_call: TRBJ1-3
v_call: TRBV18
cdr3_aa: ASSPRGQASSGNTIY

j_call: TRBJ2-3
v_call: TRBV4-3
cdr3_aa: ASSQEWAGDLTDTQY

j_call: TRBJ2-7
v_call: TRBV6-5
cdr3_aa: ASTGQTAYEQY

j_call: TRBJ1-2
v_call: TRBV30
cdr3_aa: AWSETGTDGYT

j_call: TRBJ1-5
v_call: TRBV19
cdr3_aa: ATQLWSDSNQPQH